The clone carrying this T cell receptor beta chain was recorded a few times. Its antigen is undetermined. The entry originates in a study of CD8+ T cells in alopecia areata. Isolated RNA was reverse transcribed into cDNA used as the sequencing template. Libraries were prepared by immunoSEQ multiplex PCR; TCRdb keeps only in-frame clonotypes and omits some of them. The sample lists about 110,000 clones, 59% seen once, with roughly 19% in the top ten. General study findings and limits: Patients showed less clear TCR sequence sharing than mice, possibly partly because of HLA diversity. The study found higher clonality in lesional than normal scalp, especially in alopecia totalis/universalis.

CDR1 and CDR2 (germline): LNHNV, YYDKDF (reference sequence). Losses at the gene ends were 9 bases for V and 5 bases for J; bases not matched to a gene: 6. The CDR3 loop spans 12 amino acids. This receptor was taken from a human donor in good health. The rearrangement uses TRBV15 and TRBJ1-1, with 7 nucleotides matching TRBD1. The sample consisted of CD8+ T cells sorted from blood. The CDR3 DNA reads TGTGCCACAAACAGGGGAGGTACTGAAGCTTTCTTT. Its protein product is CATNRGGTEAFF.